The clone carrying this T cell receptor beta chain was picked up a small number of times. The data stem from a study of blood T cell repertoires in COVID-19. Exposed enrollees had met someone with a PCR-confirmed or clinician-diagnosed COVID-19 case at some point within the 2 weeks before study entry. Trimming cost V 6 bases and J 4 bases, with 6 bases left between them. Per germline, CDR1 MNHEY and CDR2 SVGAGI. The CDR3 covers 11 residues. Libraries were prepared by immunoSEQ multiplex PCR; TCRdb keeps only in-frame clonotypes and omits some of them. The table lists 250,000 to 400,000 clones, 85% of them singletons, with 1.5% to 2% in the top ten.

The sequenced material came from PBMCs or T cells enriched from blood (not recorded which). The V and J genes are TRBV6-5 and TRBJ2-5, with D unclear. This receptor was obtained from a woman in her thirties who had been exposed to COVID-19. The CDR3 DNA follows: TGTGCCAGCAGCGTCGGAGAGACCCAGTACTTC. Encoded protein: CASSVGETQYF.